These 12 T cell receptor beta chains came from one sample sequenced in a study of CD8 T cells in Susac syndrome. Random-hexamer reverse transcription was applied to about 0.45 to 1 ug RNA. Via MiXCR, TCRdb re-called the immunoSEQ multiplex PCR reads, giving one row per CDR3 protein. This sample has about 400,000 distinct CDR3 sequences; around 85% occur once, and the top ten carry approximately 0.11%. The sample was CD8+ T cells from PBMCs. These receptors were taken from a human donor with multiple sclerosis.

This sequence joins TRBV10-3 and TRBJ2-3; TRBD1 is a possible D gene (6 bases). Germline CDR1 ENHRY, CDR2 SYGVKD. Trimming pared 3 bases from V and 1 base from J, leaving 8 bases between. CDR3 length: 14 amino acids. The CDR3 sequence: CAISDRGGTDTQYF. The CDR3 bases are TGTGCCATCAGTGACAGGGGCGGCACAGATACGCAGTATTTT.

The chain uses TRBV7-6 and TRBJ2-5; D possibly uses TRBD1 or TRBD2 (6 bases each). This CDR3 comprises 12 residues. The V end was cut by 4 bases, the J end by 5 bases, with 8 bases between. Germline CDR1 SGHVS, CDR2 FNYEAQ. Here the CDR3 reads CASSSGAETQYF. As DNA, the CDR3 is TGTGCCAGCAGCTCGGGGGCGGAGACCCAGTACTTC.

The V gene is TRBV3-1, the J gene TRBJ1-3, with a possible D match to TRBD1 (5 bases). CDR1 and CDR2 from the germline V gene are LGHDT and YNNKEL (reference sequence). V lost 5 bases and J 0 bases, leaving 11 bases between the germline ends. CDR3 length: 15 residues. The CDR3 sequence: CASSDPDSSGNTIYF. The CDR3 DNA reads TGTGCCAGCAGCGATCCCGACAGCTCTGGAAACACCATATATTTT.

The gene calls are TRBV7-9 and TRBJ1-2; weak D call: TRBD1 (5 bases). Trimming left V 4 bases short and J 6 bases short, with 15 bases between. The CDR3 is made up of 14 amino acids. Germline loops: CDR1 SEHNR, CDR2 FQNEAQ (reference sequence). The CDR3 DNA reads as TGTGCCAGCAGCTCGGACACGGGCGCGGATGGCTACACCTTC. Its protein is CASSSDTGADGYTF.

The rearrangement links TRBV20-1 to TRBJ2-1; D possibly corresponds to TRBD2 (5 bases). The V and J ends lost 0 bases and 9 bases respectively, with 6 bases between them. CDR1 and CDR2 (germline): DFQATT, SNEGSKA (reference sequence). CDR3 length equals 11 residues. The CDR3 loop reads CSARDAGEQFF. CDR3 coding DNA: TGCAGTGCTAGAGATGCGGGTGAGCAGTTCTTC.

The chain uses TRBV7-9 and TRBJ1-5; D gene unclear. Germline values: CDR1 SEHNR, CDR2 FQNEAQ (reference sequence). This CDR3 has 13 residues. V lost 10 bases to trimming and J lost 0 bases, with 10 bases between them. The chain's CDR3 is CATQKYSNQPQHF. The CDR3 DNA follows: TGTGCCACCCAGAAATATAGCAATCAGCCCCAGCATTTT. The variable domain in full, completed from reference TRBV7-9 and TRBJ1-5, reads DTGVSQNPRHKITKRGQNVTFRCDPISEHNRLYWYRQTLGQGPEFLTYFQNEAQLEKSRLLSDRFSAERPKGSFSTLEIQRTEQGDSAMYLCATQKYSNQPQHFGDGTRLSIL.

The chain combines TRBV11-2 with TRBJ1-1; D gene unclear. This CDR3 is 15 amino acids long. The V gene's germline CDR1 is SGHAT and CDR2 FQNNGV. Trimming removed 2 bases from V and 1 base from J, with 11 bases in between. For the CDR3, the DNA is TGTGCCAGCAGCTTACATCCGAGCGCGAACACTGAAGCTTTCTTT. Protein sequence: CASSLHPSANTEAFF.

The rearrangement uses TRBV29-1 and TRBJ1-1; no definite D call. Trimming left V 4 bases short and J 8 bases short, with 11 bases between. Germline lookup yields CDR1 SQVTM and CDR2 ANQGSEA. This CDR3 is 11 amino acids long. The DNA of the CDR3 is TGCAGCGTTGCTGGGAATCAGGAAGCTTTCTTT. The encoded protein is CSVAGNQEAFF.

The chain links TRBV30 to TRBJ2-5, with D possibly matching TRBD1 (5 bases). V was shortened by 0 bases and J by 5 bases, with 16 bases between the two germline ends. CDR3 length: 15 residues. Germline CDR1 is GTSNPN and CDR2 is SVGIG (reference sequence). The chain's CDR3 is CAWSVRQGRIETQYF. CDR3 sequence (DNA): TGTGCCTGGAGTGTACGTCAGGGTCGCATCGAGACCCAGTACTTC.

This rearrangement joins TRBV11-2 to TRBJ2-3; 9 positions agree with TRBD2. V lost 0 bases and J lost 2; bases outside the gene matches: 9. The CDR3 contains 18 residues. Germline-derived CDR1 and CDR2 are SGHAT and FQNNGV. The CDR3 sequence is CASSLDPPSGALTDTQYF. CDR3 DNA: TGTGCCAGCAGCTTAGATCCCCCTAGCGGGGCTCTCACAGATACGCAGTATTTT.

The rearrangement joins TRBV4-1 to TRBJ2-7; 14 positions match TRBD2. The CDR3 is made up of 18 amino acids. V dropped 2 bases and J dropped 3; count of bases not matched to a gene: 9. The germline V gene has CDR1 MGHRA and CDR2 YSYEKL. CDR3 region: CASSQTQGLAGDSYEQYF. The CDR3 nucleotides read TGCGCCAGCAGCCAAACCCAGGGACTAGCGGGAGATAGCTACGAGCAGTACTTC.

The chain is built from TRBV29-1 and TRBJ1-2, with 9 bases that match TRBD1. This CDR3 comprises 13 residues. V trimming: 6 bases; J trimming: 3 bases; junction bases outside the gene matches: 5. Germline V CDR1 and CDR2: SQVTM, ANQGSEA. The chain's CDR3 is CSVSTGGDYGYTF. The CDR3 DNA reads TGCAGCGTCTCGACAGGGGGGGACTATGGCTACACCTTC.